Following are 21 T cell receptor beta chains from one sample sequenced in a study of Tregs in tolerant kidney transplant recipients. The assay was immunoSEQ multiplex PCR, and TCRdb's table has in-frame clones only and misses some. In the table there are about 77,000 clones, roughly 98% of which are singletons. Specimen: CD4+ T cells from blood, collected before the transplant. These receptor sequences come from a human donor who received a combined kidney and bone marrow transplant.

The CDR3 here is CASSNDPPRGNTIYF. CDR3 DNA sequence: TGCGCCAGCAGCAACGATCCGCCTCGGGGAAACACCATATATTTT. V gene TRBV5-1 combines with J gene TRBJ1-3; D unresolved. This CDR3 is 15 amino acids long. CDR1 is SGHRS, CDR2 YFSETQ, per germline. The V and J ends lost 4 bases and 4 bases respectively, with 15 bases between them.

The chain joins TRBV4-2 to TRBJ2-7, with TRBD2 identical over 7 bases. Trimming at V came to 1 base and at J to 2 bases, leaving 8 bases not matched to a gene. Germline loops: CDR1 LGHNA, CDR2 YNFKEQ. The CDR3 length is 16 residues. CDR3 in DNA: TGTGCCAGCAGCCAAGTCCCGGGAGGAACTGCCTACGAGCAGTACTTC. Translation: CASSQVPGGTAYEQYF.

V gene TRBV20-1 combines with J gene TRBJ2-7, with 7 bases that match TRBD1. CDR3 size: 11 residues. V was clipped by 1 base and J by 12 bases; unmatched bases: 6. Germline V gene sequence: CDR1 DFQATT, CDR2 SNEGSKA (reference sequence). DNA for the CDR3: TGCAGTGCTAGAGGGGACAGAAGTGGGTACTTC. This gives the protein CSARGDRSGYF.

The table lists this clone with a count of one. The V gene is TRBV18, the J gene TRBJ2-4, with D possibly TRBD1 on 5 matching bases. V dropped 4 bases and J dropped 5 bases, with 9 bases sitting between them. Germline V lookup: CDR1 KGHSH, CDR2 LQKENI. The CDR3 runs 13 residues. The DNA of the CDR3 is TGTGCCAGCTCACTTGACAGAGAAAACATTCAGTACTTC. Protein sequence: CASSLDRENIQYF.

The rearrangement uses TRBV6-5 and TRBJ1-2; 10 bases agree with TRBD1. Germline V gene sequence: CDR1 MNHEY, CDR2 SVGAGI. The CDR3 is 14 amino acids. V lost 10 bases and J lost 5; bases outside the gene matches: 10. Here the CDR3 DNA reads TGTGCCACCCGACAGGGGGCGAGACTATATGGCTACACCTTC. Its translation: CATRQGARLYGYTF.

The chain is built from TRBV19 and TRBJ2-3, with a tentative D call TRBD1 (6 bases). The CDR3 has 17 residues. CDR1 is LNHDA, CDR2 SQIVND, per germline (reference sequence). Trimming removed 4 bases at V and 3 bases at J, with 20 bases between. Here the CDR3 reads CASSSPRGAVRTDTQYF. The CDR3 region has the DNA TGTGCCAGTAGTAGTCCCAGGGGCGCGGTACGGACAGATACGCAGTATTTT. Filled out from reference TRBV19 and TRBJ2-3, the complete variable domain reads DGGITQSPKYLFRKEGQNVTLSCEQNLNHDAMYWYRQDPGQGLRLIYYSQIVNDFQKGDIAEGYSVSREKKESFPLTVTSAQKNPTAFYLCASSSPRGAVRTDTQYFGPGTRLTVL.

The rearrangement joins TRBV5-1 to TRBJ2-5, with TRBD2 matching over 13 bases. Trimming took 2 bases from V and 5 from J; bases not matched to a gene: 6. The CDR3 is made up of 16 amino acids. In germline, CDR1 is SGHRS, CDR2 YFSETQ. The CDR3, as DNA: TGCGCCAGCAGCTTCGGACTAGCGGGAGTAGTTGAGACCCAGTACTTC. As protein: CASSFGLAGVVETQYF.

The chain combines TRBV6-5 with TRBJ1-5; D gene ambiguous. Germline V gene lookup returns CDR1 MNHEY and CDR2 SVGAGI. V lost 8 bases and J lost 0, with 11 bases in between. The CDR3 sequence is 14 residues long. The CDR3 loop is CASPSGDSNQPQHF. As DNA, the CDR3 is TGTGCCAGCCCAAGCGGGGATAGCAATCAGCCCCAGCATTTT.

This clone was counted only a few times. The rearrangement links TRBV7-9 to TRBJ1-1, with 8 bases that match TRBD1. The CDR3 is made up of 15 amino acids. CDR1 is SEHNR, CDR2 FQNEAQ, per germline (reference sequence). V lost 1 base and J lost 1; bases outside the gene matches: 2. CDR3 amino acids: CASSLDRGRNTEAFF. CDR3 DNA sequence: TGTGCCAGCAGCTTAGACAGGGGGAGGAACACTGAAGCTTTCTTT.

The chain carries TRBV4-3 and TRBJ1-3; possibly TRBD1 for D (5 bases). Germline CDR1 LGHNA, CDR2 YSLEER. This CDR3 contains 15 residues. The V end lost 1 base, the J end lost 0 bases, and 7 bases lay between the germline ends. Written as DNA, the CDR3 is TGCGCCAGCAGCCAAGGACAGCCCTCTGGAAACACCATATATTTT. This gives the protein CASSQGQPSGNTIYF.

This sequence joins TRBV5-1 and TRBJ2-7; D possibly corresponds to TRBD1 (6 bases). With 1 base removed from V and 0 bases from J, the gap between germline ends came to 11 bases. The CDR3 contains 15 residues. Germline V CDR1 and CDR2: SGHRS, YFSETQ. Written as DNA, the CDR3 is TGCGCCAGCAGCTTGTCAGGGGCAAGCTCCTACGAGCAGTACTTC. Translation gives CASSLSGASSYEQYF.

Points on this clone: A junction boundary mismatches the germline segment, possibly from a read error. V usage is TRBV4-1 and J usage is TRBJ1-2; TRBD1 is a possible D gene (5 bases). Germline V CDR1 and CDR2: MGHRA, YSYEKL. This CDR3 region has 18 residues. Here the CDR3 reads CASSQGPPGGFNPGTPVF. The CDR3 DNA reads TGCGCCAGCAGCCAAGGTCCACCGGGGGGGTTCAACCCAGGGACCCCAGTTTTC.

This chain connects TRBV11-2 to TRBJ1-4; D is uncertain. Trimming cost V 4 bases and J 8 bases, with 17 bases left between them. The CDR3 is made up of 15 amino acids. CDR1 and CDR2 from the germline V gene are SGHAT and FQNNGV. CDR3 in DNA: TGTGCCAGCAGCTCCACTCGAGGAACGGGGGAAAAACTGTTTTTT. Encoded protein: CASSSTRGTGEKLFF.

This chain connects TRBV4-2 to TRBJ2-3, with 9 bases identical to TRBD2. The CDR3 runs 16 residues. Per the germline V gene, CDR1 is LGHNA and CDR2 is YNFKEQ. The V and J ends lost 4 bases and 7 bases, in that order; junction bases with no gene match: 12. The CDR3 reads CASSREGSGSSYTQYF. The CDR3 coding sequence is TGTGCCAGCAGCCGGGAGGGTAGCGGGAGTTCTTATACGCAGTATTTT.

The chain joins TRBV11-3 to TRBJ1-2, with 8 bases identical to TRBD1. There are 15 residues in the CDR3. The germline CDR1 and CDR2 sequences are SGHNT and YENEEA. The V gene end was trimmed by 5 bases and the J gene end by 7 bases; junction bases not matched to a gene: 12. For the CDR3, the DNA is TGTGCCAGCAGCCACCTTCCAGGGGGCGCGTCTGGCTACACCTTC. Translation: CASSHLPGGASGYTF. Using reference TRBV11-3 and TRBJ1-2 for the parts outside the CDR3, the full variable domain is EAGVVQSPRYKIIEKKQPVAFWCNPISGHNTLYWYLQNLGQGPELLIRYENEEAVDDSQLPKDRFSAERLKGVDSTLKIQPAELGDSAVYLCASSHLPGGASGYTFGSGTRLTVV.

The genes are TRBV7-3 and TRBJ2-2, with D tentatively TRBD1 (5 bases). The V end was cut by 2 bases, the J end by 1 base, with 17 bases between. This CDR3 region has 18 residues. The germline gives CDR1 SGHTA, CDR2 FQGTGA. The CDR3 sequence is CASSLPGGLGENTGELFF. The CDR3 DNA follows: TGTGCCAGCAGCTTACCGGGCGGCTTAGGGGAGAACACCGGGGAGCTGTTTTTT.

The V call is TRBV5-1, the J call TRBJ2-7; the match to TRBD1 covers 9 bases. Germline-derived CDR1 and CDR2 are SGHRS and YFSETQ. V lost 4 bases, J lost 5 bases, and 7 bases stayed unmatched. The CDR3 contains 14 residues. The CDR3 reads CASSLRDRVNEQYF. DNA of the CDR3: TGCGCCAGCAGCCTCCGGGACAGGGTGAACGAGCAGTACTTC. The full variable domain, with the rest looked up from reference TRBV5-1 and TRBJ2-7, is KAGVTQTPRYLIKTRGQQVTLSCSPISGHRSVSWYQQTPGQGLQFLFEYFSETQRNKGNFPGRFSGRQFSNSRSEMNVSTLELGDSALYLCASSLRDRVNEQYFGPGTRLTVT.

The rearrangement links TRBV18 to TRBJ2-1, with 12 bases identical to TRBD2. From germline, CDR1 is KGHSH and CDR2 LQKENI. Trimming removed 3 bases from V and 3 bases from J; junction bases left unmatched: 0. The CDR3 loop spans 15 amino acids. The CDR3 coding sequence is TGTGCCAGCTCACCGACTAGCGGGAGCTACAATGAGCAGTTCTTC. This codes for CASSPTSGSYNEQFF. The full variable domain, in which reference TRBV18 and TRBJ2-1 provide the parts outside the CDR3, is NAGVMQNPRHLVRRRGQEARLRCSPMKGHSHVYWYRQLPEEGLKFMVYLQKENIIDESGMPKERFSAEFPKEGPSILRIQQVVRGDSAAYFCASSPTSGSYNEQFFGPGTRLTVL.

V is TRBV14 and J is TRBJ1-2, with TRBD1 matching over 9 bases. V was pared by 1 base and J by 1 base, with 16 bases of the junction left unmatched. Germline-derived CDR1 and CDR2 are SGHDN and FVKESK. The CDR3 runs to 20 residues. The CDR3 spells CASSQVAVWGQGRLNYGYTF. The CDR3 nucleotides are TGTGCCAGCAGCCAAGTAGCCGTATGGGGACAGGGCCGACTTAACTATGGCTACACCTTC.

The gene calls are TRBV6-5 and TRBJ2-3; 11 bases align to TRBD2. This CDR3 region has 15 residues. Germline CDR1 MNHEY, CDR2 SVGAGI. J lost 3 bases, V lost 2 bases, and 1 base had no gene match. CDR3 in amino acids: CASSYRTSGTDTQYF. DNA for the CDR3: TGTGCCAGCAGTTACCGGACTAGCGGGACAGATACGCAGTATTTT.

For the CDR3, the DNA is TGCGCCAGCAGCCAAGATAGGAGGGCCGGGGTTACAGATACGCAGTATTTT. Amino acid sequence: CASSQDRRAGVTDTQYF. The chain combines TRBV4-1 with TRBJ2-3; D perhaps matches TRBD2 (6 bases). Trimming stripped 0 bases from V and 3 bases from J, with 16 bases between. The germline gives CDR1 MGHRA, CDR2 YSYEKL. The CDR3 contains 17 residues.